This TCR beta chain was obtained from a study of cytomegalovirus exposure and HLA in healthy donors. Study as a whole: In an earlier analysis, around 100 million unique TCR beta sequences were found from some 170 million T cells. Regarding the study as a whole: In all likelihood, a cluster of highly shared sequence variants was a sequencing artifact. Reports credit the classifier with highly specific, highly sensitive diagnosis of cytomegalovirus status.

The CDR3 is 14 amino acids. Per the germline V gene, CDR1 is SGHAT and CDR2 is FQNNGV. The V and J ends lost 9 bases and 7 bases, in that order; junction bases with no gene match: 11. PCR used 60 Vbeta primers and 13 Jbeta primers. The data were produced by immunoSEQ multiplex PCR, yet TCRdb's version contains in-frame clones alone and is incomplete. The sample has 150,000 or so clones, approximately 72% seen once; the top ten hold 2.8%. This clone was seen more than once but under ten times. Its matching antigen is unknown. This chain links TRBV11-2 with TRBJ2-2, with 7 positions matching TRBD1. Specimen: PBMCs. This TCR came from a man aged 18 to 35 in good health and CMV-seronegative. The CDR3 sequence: CASREQGQGGELFF. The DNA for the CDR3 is TGTGCCAGTAGGGAACAGGGGCAAGGCGGGGAGCTGTTTTTT.